These T cell receptor beta chains were read from a single sample in a study of blood T cells in healthy people across ages. Using its own MiXCR run on the 5' RACE reads, TCRdb lists one record per CDR3 protein. The data contain more than 1,400,000 distinct CDR3 sequences, 42% of them singletons. Sequencing input: blood. All receptors derive from a woman under 30 in good health. The CDR3 runs from the conserved cysteine through the conserved F or W. D genes are given only for firm matches. The size entry is marked missing in some rows and otherwise reads once, few, many or a size class.

clone_size j_call cdr3_length v_call d_call cdr3_aa cdr3_nt
few TRBJ2-7 16 TRBV7-3 TRBD1 CASSYGQGARYNEQYF TGTGCCAGCAGCTACGGACAGGGGGCTCGATACAATGAGCAGTACTTC
- TRBJ2-5 17 TRBV12-1 - CASSFYLAGVRQETQYF TGTGCCAGCAGCTTTTACCTAGCGGGAGTTCGGCAAGAGACCCAGTACTTC
- TRBJ1-5 15 TRBV6-6 TRBD1 CASSSYHRGDQPQHF TGTGCCAGCAGTTCCTACCACAGGGGAGATCAGCCCCAGCATTTT
few TRBJ1-2 14 TRBV24-1 TRBD1 CATSGGDSFYGYTF TGTGCCACCAGTGGCGGGGACAGCTTCTATGGCTACACCTTC
many TRBJ2-1 16 TRBV5-1 - CASSFSSGHSYNEQFF TGCGCCAGCAGCTTCAGCAGCGGCCACTCCTACAATGAGCAGTTCTTC
few TRBJ1-6 16 TRBV7-9 TRBD1 CASSTRDSPGISPLHF TGTGCCAGCAGCACTAGGGACAGTCCCGGGATATCACCCCTCCACTTT
- TRBJ1-1 13 TRBV20-1 - CSAGKPGSTEAFF TGCAGTGCCGGCAAACCGGGGTCCACTGAAGCTTTCTTT
- TRBJ1-2 15 TRBV3-1 - CASRGGRQSAYGYTF TGTGCCAGCAGGGGCGGGAGGCAGAGTGCCTATGGCTACACCTTC
- TRBJ2-6 17 TRBV5-1 TRBD2 CASSLRAGGTGANVLTF TGCGCCAGCAGCTTGAGGGCGGGAGGAACCGGGGCCAACGTCCTGACTTTC
- TRBJ2-1 17 TRBV12-3/TRBV12-4 TRBD1 CASSFSLSDRAGSEQFF TGTGCCAGCAGTTTCTCCCTGTCGGACAGGGCGGGTAGTGAGCAGTTCTTC
- TRBJ2-3 18 TRBV2 TRBD2 CASSDMGTSGSNTDTQYF TGTGCCAGCAGTGATATGGGGACTAGCGGGTCAAACACAGATACGCAGTATTTT
few TRBJ2-1 13 TRBV20-1 TRBD2 CSGKAGDYNEQFF TGCAGCGGCAAAGCGGGAGACTACAATGAGCAGTTCTTC
- TRBJ2-3 15 TRBV12-3/TRBV12-4 TRBD2 CASSRAGGSMDTQYF TGTGCCAGCAGCAGAGCGGGGGGGAGTATGGATACGCAGTATTTT
few TRBJ1-2 14 TRBV20-1 - CSPGGNRGPYGYTF TGCAGCCCGGGGGGTAACCGAGGGCCCTATGGCTACACCTTC
- TRBJ2-1 13 TRBV11-2 - CASSFVAAVEQFF TGTGCCAGCAGCTTCGTCGCGGCGGTTGAGCAGTTCTTC
few TRBJ2-1 16 TRBV20-1 TRBD2 CSAASLRGESYNEQFF TGCAGTGCCGCCTCTCTCCGGGGGGAATCCTACAATGAGCAGTTCTTC
- TRBJ2-7 15 TRBV18 - CASSPQNGGANEQYF TGTGCCAGCTCACCACAGAATGGGGGGGCCAACGAGCAGTACTTC
- TRBJ1-6 14 TRBV27 - CASRSPGEGSPLHF TGTGCCAGCAGATCTCCAGGGGAGGGATCACCCCTCCACTTT
- TRBJ2-4 17 TRBV5-4 TRBD2 CASSSSGSSGSKNIQYF TGTGCCAGCAGTTCTAGCGGGAGCAGTGGATCCAAAAACATTCAGTACTTC
- TRBJ2-5 16 TRBV6-5 TRBD2 CASSYDSGGPGETQYF TGTGCCAGCAGTTACGATTCGGGAGGGCCAGGAGAGACCCAGTACTTC
- TRBJ1-5 18 TRBV6-8 TRBD1 CASLGTDRGTLRDQPQHF TGTGCCAGCTTGGGGACGGACAGGGGGACCCTCCGGGATCAGCCCCAGCATTTT
once TRBJ2-2 15 TRBV12-3/TRBV12-4 TRBD2 CASSPRDYYAGELFF TGTGCCAGCAGCCCCCGGGACTACTACGCCGGGGAGCTGTTTTTT
few TRBJ2-1 15 TRBV12-3/TRBV12-4 - CASSLVPGGYNEQFF TGTGCCAGCAGTTTAGTGCCGGGTGGGTACAATGAGCAGTTCTTC
few TRBJ1-1 14 TRBV5-1 - CASNPGGISTEAFF TGCGCCAGCAACCCGGGGGGGATTAGCACTGAAGCTTTCTTT
- TRBJ2-3 16 TRBV27 - CASSPMSGLTGDTQYF TGTGCCAGCAGTCCTATGTCAGGACTCACTGGGGATACGCAGTATTTT
- TRBJ1-5 15 TRBV12-5 - CASGLVDTGNQPQHF TGTGCTAGTGGTTTGGTGGACACGGGCAATCAGCCCCAGCATTTT
- TRBJ1-1 10 TRBV7-3 - CATPGFEAFF TGTGCTACCCCGGGCTTTGAAGCTTTCTTT
- TRBJ1-2 15 TRBV7-2 TRBD1 CASSFQGGSNYGYTF TGTGCCAGCAGCTTCCAGGGGGGCTCTAACTATGGCTACACCTTC
- TRBJ2-5 11 TRBV7-2 - CASSPLGSPYF TGTGCCAGCAGCCCGCTGGGATCGCCGTACTTC
few TRBJ2-7 15 TRBV7-2 TRBD1 CASSAQGALVYEQYF TGTGCCAGCAGCGCACAGGGGGCTCTGGTATACGAGCAGTACTTC
- TRBJ2-1 17 TRBV12-3/TRBV12-4 TRBD2 CASSPRTSGRYENEQFF TGTGCCAGCAGTCCGCGGACTAGCGGGAGATATGAAAATGAGCAGTTCTTC